This TCR beta chain was recovered during a study of T-cell reconstitution after alpha-beta-depleted transplantation in children. CDR3 length: 14 residues. After removal of 5 bases from V and 6 bases from J, the junction contained 7 bases not matched to a gene. Unique molecular identifiers were incorporated when the TCRbeta library was constructed. TCRdb independently ran MiXCR on the PCR reads; one entry per CDR3 protein. The data hold about 610,000 distinct CDR3 sequences, with over 9.5% observed a single time. This sample comprised PBMCs from the stem cell graft donor, obtained from the stem cell graft. The chain joins TRBV12-3 or TRBV12-4 to TRBJ2-7; TRBD1 agrees at 10 bases. The sequence came from a human donor who donated a stem cell graft to a child with acute myeloid leukemia. The CDR3 DNA sequence: TGTGCCAGCAGTCCGGGACAGGGGCCTCGCGAGCAGTACTTC. This codes for CASSPGQGPREQYF.